The next 9 T cell receptor beta chains were all read from a single sample in a study of CD8 T cells in ankylosing spondylitis. Study-wide points: A motif of seven or eight highly homologous TCR beta variants was seen as apparently characteristic of ankylosing spondylitis blood.

These TCRs are of unknown antigen specificity. TCRdb redid the calling of the 5' RACE reads with MiXCR, one entry per CDR3 protein. The table has fewer than 550,000 distinct CDR3 sequences, about 5% seen once; the top ten hold around 3.5%. Sequencing input: blood, either unsorted or a sorted T cell fraction (not recorded which). The receptors were sampled from a male donor with ankylosing spondylitis.

There are many counts of this clonotype. The CDR3 here is CASSIRQLDQPQHF. The CDR3 nucleotides are TGTGCCAGCAGCATACGACAGCTCGATCAGCCCCAGCATTTT. V usage is TRBV21-1 and J usage is TRBJ1-5; the D call TRBD1 from the table was never checked on the DNA. TRBV21-1 represents a pseudogene. The CDR3 runs to 14 residues.

This clonotype was seen at least ten times. V is TRBV20-1 and J is TRBJ2-7; D call uncertain. The CDR3 spans 11 residues. CDR1 is DFQATT, CDR2 SNEGSKA, per germline (reference sequence). The V end lost 3 bases, the J end lost 4 bases, and 7 bases lay between the germline ends. The CDR3 DNA follows: TGCAGTGCTAGTCCTGGGTACGAGCAGTACTTC. Its translation: CSASPGYEQYF.

This clonotype was detected many times. The chain uses TRBV4-3 and TRBJ1-1; 11 positions match TRBD1. This CDR3 is built from 16 residues. Germline CDR1 is LGHNA and CDR2 is YSLEER. V gave up 0 bases and J gave up 5 bases; unmatched junction bases: 5. CDR3 nucleotides: TGCGCCAGCAGCCAAGACGGGACAGGGGGATATACTGAAGCTTTCTTT. Its protein product is CASSQDGTGGYTEAFF.

This clonotype was seen repeatedly, ten times or more. The rearrangement uses TRBV7-9 and TRBJ1-2; TRBD1 is a possible D gene (6 bases). Per the germline V gene, CDR1 is SEHNR and CDR2 is FQNEAQ (reference sequence). This CDR3 is built from 14 residues. Deletions cut 5 bases from V and 8 bases from J, with 18 bases between. The CDR3 DNA sequence: TGTGCCAGCAGCCCGCTTGGGGGGCTGAGAGGCTACACCTTC. It translates to CASSPLGGLRGYTF.

This clonotype was seen repeatedly, ten times or more. The rearrangement joins TRBV15 to TRBJ2-7, with TRBD1 matching 7 bases. The CDR3 extends over 13 amino acids. Losses at the gene ends were 5 bases for V and 2 bases for J; bases not matched to a gene: 3. CDR1 and CDR2 (germline): LNHNV, YYDKDF (reference sequence). The CDR3 sequence is CATSWDRTYEQYF. The CDR3 bases are TGTGCCACCAGCTGGGACAGAACCTACGAGCAGTACTTC. The full variable domain, with the rest looked up from reference TRBV15 and TRBJ2-7, is DAMVIQNPRYQVTQFGKPVTLSCSQTLNHNVMYWYQQKSSQAPKLLFHYYDKDFNNEADTPDNFQSRRPNTSFCFLDIRSPGLGDTAMYLCATSWDRTYEQYFGPGTRLTVT.

This clonotype has a count of ten or more. The J gene is TRBJ2-7, the V gene TRBV7-9, with 10 bases fitting TRBD1. Germline CDR1 reads SEHNR; CDR2 reads FQNEAQ (reference sequence). V lost 3 bases and J lost 5; bases outside the gene matches: 1. The CDR3 contains 13 residues. CDR3 region: CASSFGTGDEQYF. Here the CDR3 DNA reads TGTGCCAGCAGCTTCGGGACAGGGGACGAGCAGTACTTC.

As DNA, the CDR3 is TGTGCCATCAGAGTGGATCAGGAGCAGTTCTTC. This sequence encodes CAIRVDQEQFF. The chain couples TRBV10-3 to TRBJ2-1; D uncertain. Trimming removed 6 bases from V and 10 bases from J, with 10 bases in between. Germline V CDR1 and CDR2: ENHRY, SYGVKD. The CDR3 loop spans 11 amino acids.

In this sample, this clonotype turned up many times. The gene calls are TRBV6-6 and TRBJ2-5, with a possible D match to TRBD2 (5 bases). Germline lookup yields CDR1 MNHNY and CDR2 SVGAGI (reference sequence). V was pared by 7 bases and J by 5 bases, with 14 bases between. The CDR3 extends over 13 amino acids. The CDR3 loop is CASTTGLLETQYF. CDR3 in DNA: TGTGCCAGCACTACCGGACTGCTGGAGACCCAGTACTTC.

This clonotype appeared many times. The rearrangement uses TRBV9 and TRBJ2-2; the D is unclear. The ends were cut back, 0 bases at V and 4 bases at J, with 13 bases in the middle. CDR3 size: 16 residues. Germline V gives CDR1 SGDLS, CDR2 YYNGEE. The CDR3 is CASSVDPRSTTGELFF. Written as DNA, the CDR3 is TGTGCCAGCAGCGTAGATCCTAGATCGACCACCGGGGAGCTGTTTTTT. The full variable domain, its missing parts supplied by reference TRBV9 and TRBJ2-2, is DSGVTQTPKHLITATGQRVTLRCSPRSGDLSVYWYQQSLDQGLQFLIQYYNGEERAKGNILERFSAQQFPDLHSELNLSSLELGDSALYFCASSVDPRSTTGELFFGEGSRLTVL.